This T cell receptor beta chain was identified during a study of T cell responses to AZD1222 COVID-19 vaccine. Study conclusions and caveats: White British ancestry dominated among donors, who included more females, and clonal diversity was possibly underestimated.

Clones were read by immunoSEQ multiplex PCR, and TCRdb kept only the in-frame ones, dropping some. In the table there are tens of thousands of clones, around 90% of which are singletons. The CDR3 has 12 residues. Looked up from germline, CDR1 is SQVTM and CDR2 is ANQGSEA. Trimming left V 7 bases short and J 0 bases short, with 10 bases between. This clone was recorded once. The antigen is not known. Sequencing was performed on peripheral blood, taken on day 0 of AZD1222 vaccination. The rearrangement links TRBV29-1 to TRBJ2-7; a possible D gene is TRBD1 (6 bases). The sequence was collected from an adult in good health. As DNA, the CDR3 is TGCAGCGCGCTACAGGGCTCCTACGAGCAGTACTTC. It translates to CSALQGSYEQYF.